What follows are 8 T cell receptor beta chains derived from one specimen sequenced in a study of T cells in Graves' hyperthyroidism and ophthalmopathy. The CDR3 regions of TCR beta were amplified from RNA transcripts. During a first-round RT-PCR of the TCR CDR3, the HTBI primer set was used. TCRdb called the multiplex PCR reads again in MiXCR, with one record for every CDR3 protein. The sample consists of some 320,000 distinct CDR3 sequences, approximately 13% of them appearing once. Sequenced: blood. These receptors were taken from a woman in her thirties or forties with Graves' ophthalmopathy.

This clonotype was found many times. This chain uses TRBV20-1 with TRBJ1-6; TRBD1 agrees at 7 bases. This CDR3 comprises 14 residues. Germline lookup yields CDR1 DFQATT and CDR2 SNEGSKA (reference sequence). The ends lost 3 bases at V and 7 bases at J; junction bases unmatched: 6. In nucleotides, the CDR3 is TGCAGTGCTAGTGTCGACAGGGTCAATTCACCCCTCCACTTT. Its protein product is CSASVDRVNSPLHF.

This clonotype was seen many times. The chain has TRBV20-1 and TRBJ2-5; D is possibly TRBD1 (6 bases). This CDR3 has 14 amino acids. V dropped 0 bases and J dropped 5 bases, with 13 bases sitting between them. Per the germline V gene, CDR1 is DFQATT and CDR2 is SNEGSKA (reference sequence). CDR3 nucleotides: TGCAGTGCTAGAGATAGTCAGGGGTTTGAGACCCAGTACTTC. Translated: CSARDSQGFETQYF.

In this sample, this clonotype turned up many times. The rearrangement joins TRBV6-1 to TRBJ1-1, with no clear D. Between the trimmed V and J ends, which lost 3 bases and 5 bases, there was a span of 10 bases. Germline CDR1 and CDR2: MNHNS and SASEGT. This CDR3 comprises 13 residues. CDR3 sequence: CASSEILGTEAFF. CDR3 nucleotides: TGTGCCAGCAGTGAGATTTTGGGGACTGAAGCTTTCTTT.

This chain connects TRBV24-1 to TRBJ1-2, with D possibly TRBD1 on 5 matching bases. The CDR3 sequence is 13 residues long. From germline, CDR1 is KGHDR and CDR2 SFDVKD. Trimming removed 7 bases at V and 2 bases at J, with 10 bases between. The CDR3 loop is CATRGQGNYGYTF. DNA for the CDR3: TGTGCCACCAGGGGGCAGGGCAACTATGGCTACACCTTC.

On this clonotype itself: This may be a read error, as it is one base from a much larger clone. This chain connects TRBV5-1 to TRBJ2-7, with D perhaps TRBD2 (5 bases). V shed 6 bases and J shed 0 bases, with 16 bases lying between them. Germline V gives CDR1 SGHRS, CDR2 YFSETQ. This CDR3 spans 15 amino acids. The CDR3 DNA is TGCGCCAGCAAGTGGGGAGAGGCCGACTCCTACGAGCAGTACTTC. Its translation is CASKWGEADSYEQYF.

The rearrangement links TRBV20-1 to TRBJ2-1; no clear D. V was pared by 6 bases and J by 9 bases, with 12 bases between. Germline V gene data show CDR1 as DFQATT and CDR2 as SNEGSKA (reference sequence). The CDR3 sequence is 11 residues long. The CDR3 region is CSARYAIEQFF. CDR3 DNA: TGCAGTGCCCGGTACGCAATTGAGCAGTTCTTC.

V gene TRBV18 combines with J gene TRBJ1-5, with no clear D. This CDR3 region has 13 residues. The germline gives CDR1 KGHSH, CDR2 LQKENI. Trimming took off 2 bases at V and 6 bases at J, with 8 bases between the two ends. The CDR3 here is CASSPATGQPQHF. The CDR3 coding sequence is TGTGCCAGCTCACCAGCAACGGGTCAGCCCCAGCATTTT.

V and J are TRBV19 and TRBJ1-5, with D possibly TRBD1 on 6 matching bases. The CDR3 is 13 amino acids. The germline V gene encodes CDR1 LNHDA and CDR2 SQIVND (reference sequence). With 9 bases removed from V and 7 bases from J, the gap between germline ends came to 16 bases. Written as DNA, the CDR3 is TGTGCCAGCCGCGACAGGCGGGGACAGCCCCAGCATTTT. It is translated as CASRDRRGQPQHF.